This T cell receptor (beta chain) was documented in a study of T cell responses to AZD1222 COVID-19 vaccine. Method: immunoSEQ multiplex PCR; TCRdb's copy keeps in-frame clones and lacks some. The data contain roughly 100,000 clones, roughly 90% of them seen just once; the ten biggest clones take up 10% to 15%. Germline V gene data show CDR1 as SGHDT and CDR2 as YYEEEE. Trimming cost V 3 bases and J 0 bases, with 7 bases left between them. This CDR3 comprises 15 residues. The sequence was obtained from an adult in good health. The specimen comprised peripheral blood, sampled on day 0 of AZD1222 vaccination. The chain recombines TRBV5-6 with TRBJ1-6, with no clear D. Here the CDR3 reads CASSSFGSYNSPLHF. CDR3 nucleotide sequence: TGTGCCAGCAGCTCCTTTGGCTCCTATAATTCACCCCTCCACTTT.